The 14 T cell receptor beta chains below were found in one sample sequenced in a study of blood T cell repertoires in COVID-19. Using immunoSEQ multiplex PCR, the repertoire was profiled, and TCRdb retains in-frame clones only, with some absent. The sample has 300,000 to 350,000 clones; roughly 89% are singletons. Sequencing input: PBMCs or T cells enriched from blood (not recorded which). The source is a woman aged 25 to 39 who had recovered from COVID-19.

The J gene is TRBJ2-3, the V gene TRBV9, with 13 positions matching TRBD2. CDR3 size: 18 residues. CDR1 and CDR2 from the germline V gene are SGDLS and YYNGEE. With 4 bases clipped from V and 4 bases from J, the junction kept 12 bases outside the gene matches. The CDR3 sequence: CASSPFSGLAGVADTQYF. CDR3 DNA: TGTGCCAGCAGCCCATTCTCCGGACTAGCGGGAGTGGCAGATACGCAGTATTTT.

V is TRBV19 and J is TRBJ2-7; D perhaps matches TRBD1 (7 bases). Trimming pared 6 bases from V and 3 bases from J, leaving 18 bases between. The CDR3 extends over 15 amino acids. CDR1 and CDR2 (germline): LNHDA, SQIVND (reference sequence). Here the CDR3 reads CASSLDREARYEQYF. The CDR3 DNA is TGTGCCAGTAGCCTCGACAGGGAGGCCCGCTACGAGCAGTACTTC.

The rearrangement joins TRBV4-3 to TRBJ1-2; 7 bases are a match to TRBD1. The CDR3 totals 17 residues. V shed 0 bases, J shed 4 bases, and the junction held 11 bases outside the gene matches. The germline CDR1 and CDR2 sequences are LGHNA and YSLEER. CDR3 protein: CASSQEQGQRWGYGYTF. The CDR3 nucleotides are TGCGCCAGCAGCCAAGAACAGGGGCAAAGGTGGGGCTATGGCTACACCTTC.

The CDR3 here is CASSQVGTSGRHEQFF. In nucleotides, the CDR3 is TGCGCCAGCAGCCAAGTCGGAACTAGCGGGAGGCATGAGCAGTTCTTC. The chain uses TRBV4-1 and TRBJ2-1; 12 bases line up with TRBD2. The CDR3 is 16 amino acids. V was pared by 1 base and J by 8 bases, with 6 bases of the junction left unmatched. Germline lookup yields CDR1 MGHRA and CDR2 YSYEKL.

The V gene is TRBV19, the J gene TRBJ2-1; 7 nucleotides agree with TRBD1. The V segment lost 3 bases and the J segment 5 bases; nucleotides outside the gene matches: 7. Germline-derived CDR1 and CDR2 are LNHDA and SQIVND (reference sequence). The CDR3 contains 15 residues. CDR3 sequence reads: CASSITPGGDNEQFF. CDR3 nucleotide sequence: TGTGCCAGTAGTATTACGCCAGGGGGTGACAATGAGCAGTTCTTC.

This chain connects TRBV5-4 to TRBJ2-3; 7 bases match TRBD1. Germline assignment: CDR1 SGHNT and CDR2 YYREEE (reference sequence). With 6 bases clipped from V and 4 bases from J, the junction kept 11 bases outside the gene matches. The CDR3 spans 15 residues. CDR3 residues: CASTTRGLLADTQYF. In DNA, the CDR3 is TGTGCCAGCACCACGAGGGGGCTACTAGCAGATACGCAGTATTTT.

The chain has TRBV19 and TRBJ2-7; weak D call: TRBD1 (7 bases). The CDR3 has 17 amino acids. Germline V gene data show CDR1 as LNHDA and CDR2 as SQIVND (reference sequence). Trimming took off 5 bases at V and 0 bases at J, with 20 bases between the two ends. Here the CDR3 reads CASSSGGNFLNSYEQYF. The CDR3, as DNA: TGTGCCAGTAGTTCAGGGGGGAACTTTTTGAACTCCTACGAGCAGTACTTC.

As DNA, the CDR3 is TGTGCCAGCAGCGGACGACCGAGGGGGAGAGACACCATATATTTT. This codes for CASSGRPRGRDTIYF. The chain is built from TRBV9 and TRBJ1-3; D possibly corresponds to TRBD1 (6 bases). Germline loops: CDR1 SGDLS, CDR2 YYNGEE. The CDR3 consists of 15 residues. The ends were cut back, 3 bases at V and 8 bases at J, with 18 bases in the middle.

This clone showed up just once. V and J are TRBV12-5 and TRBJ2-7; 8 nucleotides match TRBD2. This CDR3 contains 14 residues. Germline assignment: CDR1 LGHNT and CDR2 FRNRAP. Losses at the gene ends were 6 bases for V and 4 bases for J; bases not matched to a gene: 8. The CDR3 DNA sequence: TGTGCTAGTGGGGCTGGCGGGAGGACTTACGAGCAGTACTTC. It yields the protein CASGAGGRTYEQYF. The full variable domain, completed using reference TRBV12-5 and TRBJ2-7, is DARVTQTPRHKVTEMGQEVTMRCQPILGHNTVFWYRQTMMQGLELLAYFRNRAPLDDSGMPKDRFSAEMPDATLATLKIQPSEPRDSAVYFCASGAGGRTYEQYFGPGTRLTVT.

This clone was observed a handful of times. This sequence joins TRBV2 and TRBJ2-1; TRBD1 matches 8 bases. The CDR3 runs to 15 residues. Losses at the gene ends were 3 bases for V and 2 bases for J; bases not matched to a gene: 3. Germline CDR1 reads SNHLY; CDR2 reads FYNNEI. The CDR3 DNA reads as TGTGCCAGCAGTGAGACAGGGGACCCCTACAATGAGCAGTTCTTC. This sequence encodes CASSETGDPYNEQFF.

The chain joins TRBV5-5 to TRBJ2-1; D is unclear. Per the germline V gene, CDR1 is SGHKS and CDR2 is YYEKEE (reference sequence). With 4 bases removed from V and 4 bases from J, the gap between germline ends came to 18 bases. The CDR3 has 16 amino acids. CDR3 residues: CASSRLGQWQYNEQFF. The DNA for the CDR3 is TGTGCCAGCAGCCGCCTAGGCCAGTGGCAGTACAATGAGCAGTTCTTC.

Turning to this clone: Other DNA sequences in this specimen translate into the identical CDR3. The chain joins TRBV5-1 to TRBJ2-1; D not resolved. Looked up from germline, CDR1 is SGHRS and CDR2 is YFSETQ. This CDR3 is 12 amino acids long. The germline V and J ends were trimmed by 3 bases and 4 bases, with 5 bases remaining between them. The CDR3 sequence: CASSSGYNEQFF. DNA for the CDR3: TGCGCCAGCAGCTCCGGGTACAATGAGCAGTTCTTC.

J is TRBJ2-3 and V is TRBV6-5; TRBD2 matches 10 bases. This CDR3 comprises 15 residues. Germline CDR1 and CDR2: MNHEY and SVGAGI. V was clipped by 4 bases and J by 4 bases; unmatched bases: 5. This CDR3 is CASSSLAGDSDTQYF. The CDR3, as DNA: TGTGCCAGCAGTTCCCTAGCGGGAGATTCAGATACGCAGTATTTT.

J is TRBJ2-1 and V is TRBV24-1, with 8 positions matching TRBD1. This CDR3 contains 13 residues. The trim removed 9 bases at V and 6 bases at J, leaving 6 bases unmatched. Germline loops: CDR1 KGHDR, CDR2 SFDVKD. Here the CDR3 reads CATQATGANEQFF. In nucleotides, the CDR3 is TGTGCCACCCAAGCGACAGGGGCCAATGAGCAGTTCTTC.